This passage covers 2 T cell receptor beta chains from one sample sequenced in a study of T-cell memory formation after mild COVID-19. TCRdb reanalysed the 5' RACE reads using MiXCR and keeps one entry per CDR3 protein. The sample lists a few hundred thousand distinct CDR3 sequences, roughly 18% occurring once. Material: PBMCs or a T cell subset sorted from them (not recorded which). All receptors come from a man aged 18 to 30 who had mild COVID-19 (a few samples of this study predate the infection). Cell type and time point are not known.

V and J are TRBV7-9 and TRBJ2-5; D is unclear. CDR3 length: 12 amino acids. The V end lost 4 bases, the J end lost 4 bases, and 7 bases lay between the germline ends. Germline assignment: CDR1 SEHNR and CDR2 FQNEAQ (reference sequence). CDR3: CASSSAPETQYF. The CDR3 bases are TGTGCCAGCAGCTCCGCCCCAGAGACCCAGTACTTC.

This clonotype was detected only a few times. This chain uses TRBV2 with TRBJ1-1; D unclear. This CDR3 comprises 13 residues. Trimming removed 2 bases at V and 6 bases at J, with 10 bases between. Germline-derived CDR1 and CDR2 are SNHLY and FYNNEI. This chain's CDR3 is CASSEFGVAEAFF. DNA for the CDR3: TGTGCCAGCAGTGAATTTGGGGTTGCTGAAGCTTTCTTT.